This T cell receptor beta chain originates from a study of cytomegalovirus exposure and HLA in healthy donors. General study results and limits: In an earlier analysis, in approximately 630 donors, most V segments appeared productive either ~87% or ~30% of the time.

This clone appeared a few times. Its specificity is not known. CDR3 length: 14 residues. With V trimmed by 6 bases and J by 3 bases, 4 bases remained unmatched. From germline, CDR1 is LNHDA and CDR2 SQIVND (reference sequence). PCR employed 60 Vbeta and 13 Jbeta primers. TCRdb keeps only in-frame clones here, not all; method: immunoSEQ multiplex PCR. The sample holds 140,000 or so clones; approximately 88% are singletons and the top ten take more than 0.5%. The chain is built from TRBV19 and TRBJ2-7; 11 bases map to TRBD2. Sequenced material: PBMCs. The clonotype originates from a woman in her forties in good health and CMV-seronegative. The CDR3 nucleotides are TGTGCCAGTAGCTTAACTAGCGGGAGCTACGAGCAGTACTTC. It translates to CASSLTSGSYEQYF.